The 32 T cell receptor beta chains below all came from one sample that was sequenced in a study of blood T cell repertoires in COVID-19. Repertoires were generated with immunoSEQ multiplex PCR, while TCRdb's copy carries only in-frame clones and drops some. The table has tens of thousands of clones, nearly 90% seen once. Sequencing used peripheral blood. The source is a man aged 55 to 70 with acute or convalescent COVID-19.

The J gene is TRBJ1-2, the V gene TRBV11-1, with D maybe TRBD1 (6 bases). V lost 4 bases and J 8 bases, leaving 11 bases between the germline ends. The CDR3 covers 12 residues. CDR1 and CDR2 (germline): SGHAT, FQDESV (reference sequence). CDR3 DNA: TGTGCCAGCAGCTCCGGGACACTAGGCTACACCTTC. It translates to CASSSGTLGYTF.

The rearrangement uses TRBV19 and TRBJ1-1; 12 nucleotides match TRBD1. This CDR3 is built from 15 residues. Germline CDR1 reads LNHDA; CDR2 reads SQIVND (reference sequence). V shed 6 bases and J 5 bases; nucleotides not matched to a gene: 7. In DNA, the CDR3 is TGTGCCAGTAGGGACCGGGACAGGGGGCTTACTGAAGCTTTCTTT. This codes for CASRDRDRGLTEAFF.

CDR3 nucleotides: TGTGCCACCAGCAGCCATAGCGGGGGGAGTGAGCAGTTCTTC. It is translated as CATSSHSGGSEQFF. The chain couples TRBV15 to TRBJ2-1; TRBD2 aligns across 10 bases. There are 14 residues in the CDR3. The V and J ends lost 3 bases and 9 bases, in that order; junction bases with no gene match: 5. Germline V gives CDR1 LNHNV, CDR2 YYDKDF (reference sequence).

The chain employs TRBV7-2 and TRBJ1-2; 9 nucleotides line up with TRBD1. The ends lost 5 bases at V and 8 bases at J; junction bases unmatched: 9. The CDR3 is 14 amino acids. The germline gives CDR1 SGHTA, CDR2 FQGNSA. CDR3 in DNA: TGTGCCAGCAGCCAACAGGGGGCGGCGGAGGGCTACACCTTC. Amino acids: CASSQQGAAEGYTF.

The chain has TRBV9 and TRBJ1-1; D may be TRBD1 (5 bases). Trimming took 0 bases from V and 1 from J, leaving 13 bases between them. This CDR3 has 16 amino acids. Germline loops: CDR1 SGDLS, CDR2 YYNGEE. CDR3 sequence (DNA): TGTGCCAGCAGCGTAGCCACAGGCCTAAAGAACACTGAAGCTTTCTTT. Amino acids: CASSVATGLKNTEAFF.

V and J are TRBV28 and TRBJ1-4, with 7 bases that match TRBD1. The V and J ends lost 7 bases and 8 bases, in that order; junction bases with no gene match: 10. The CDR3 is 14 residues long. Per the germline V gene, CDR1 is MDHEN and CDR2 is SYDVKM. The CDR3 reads CASNPGTVYEKLFF. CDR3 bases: TGTGCCAGCAACCCCGGGACAGTTTACGAAAAACTGTTTTTT.

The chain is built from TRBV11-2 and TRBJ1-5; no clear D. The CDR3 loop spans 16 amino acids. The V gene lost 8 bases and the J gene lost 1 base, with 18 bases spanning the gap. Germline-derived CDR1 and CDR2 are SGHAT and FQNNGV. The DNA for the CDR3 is TGTGCCAGCCCGGCCGGGAAGGCTTTAAGCAATCAGCCCCAGCATTTT. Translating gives CASPAGKALSNQPQHF. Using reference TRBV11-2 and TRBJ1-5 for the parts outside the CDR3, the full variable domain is EAGVAQSPRYKIIEKRQSVAFWCNPISGHATLYWYQQILGQGPKLLIQFQNNGVVDDSQLPKDRFSAERLKGVDSTLKIQPAKLEDSAVYLCASPAGKALSNQPQHFGDGTRLSIL.

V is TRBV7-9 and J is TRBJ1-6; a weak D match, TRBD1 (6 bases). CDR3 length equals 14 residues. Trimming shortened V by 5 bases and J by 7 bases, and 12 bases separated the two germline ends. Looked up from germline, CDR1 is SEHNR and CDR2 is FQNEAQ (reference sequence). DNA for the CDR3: TGTGCCAGCAGCCTCAACACAGGGAATTCACCCCTCCACTTT. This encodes CASSLNTGNSPLHF.

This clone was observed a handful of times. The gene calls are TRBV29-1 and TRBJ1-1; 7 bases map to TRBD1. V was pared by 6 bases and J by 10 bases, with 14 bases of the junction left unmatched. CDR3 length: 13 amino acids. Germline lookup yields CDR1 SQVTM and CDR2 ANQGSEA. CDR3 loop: CSVVLDRILGAFF. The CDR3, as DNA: TGCAGCGTCGTATTGGACAGGATTTTAGGAGCTTTCTTT.

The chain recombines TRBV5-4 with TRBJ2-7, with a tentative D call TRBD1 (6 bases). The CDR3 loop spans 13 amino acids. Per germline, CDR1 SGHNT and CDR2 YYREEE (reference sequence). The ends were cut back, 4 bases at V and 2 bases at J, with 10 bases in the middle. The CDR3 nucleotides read TGTGCCAGCAGCCAGGGGCAGACCTACGAGCAGTACTTC. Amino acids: CASSQGQTYEQYF.

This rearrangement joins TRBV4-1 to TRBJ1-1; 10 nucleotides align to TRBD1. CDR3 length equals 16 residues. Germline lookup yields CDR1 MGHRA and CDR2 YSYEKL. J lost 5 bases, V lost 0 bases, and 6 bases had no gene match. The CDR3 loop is CASSQDLDRGLTEAFF. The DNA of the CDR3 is TGCGCCAGCAGCCAAGATTTGGACAGGGGGTTGACTGAAGCTTTCTTT.

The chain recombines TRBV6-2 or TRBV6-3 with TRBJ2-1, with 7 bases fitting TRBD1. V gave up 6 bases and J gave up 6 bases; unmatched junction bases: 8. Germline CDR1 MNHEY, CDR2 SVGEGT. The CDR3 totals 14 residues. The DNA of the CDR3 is TGTGCCAGCAGCGGACAGGCTCGACTCAATGAGCAGTTCTTC. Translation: CASSGQARLNEQFF.

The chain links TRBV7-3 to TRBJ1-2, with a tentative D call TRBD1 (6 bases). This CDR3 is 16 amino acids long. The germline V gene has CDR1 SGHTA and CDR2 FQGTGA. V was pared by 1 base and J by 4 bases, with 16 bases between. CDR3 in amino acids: CASSLRLDRGGYGYTF. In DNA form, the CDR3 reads TGTGCCAGCAGCTTAAGGCTCGACAGAGGGGGCTATGGCTACACCTTC.

CDR3 nucleotides: TGTGCCAGCAGTTCCGGGACAGGGGGCGAAGCTTTCTTT. Translated, it gives CASSSGTGGEAFF. J is TRBJ1-1 and V is TRBV2; TRBD1 aligns across 12 bases. The CDR3 has 13 residues. Losses at the gene ends were 5 bases for V and 8 bases for J; bases not matched to a gene: 3. Germline CDR1 is SNHLY and CDR2 is FYNNEI. Variable domain in full (rest from reference TRBV2 and TRBJ1-1): EPEVTQTPSHQVTQMGQEVILRCVPISNHLYFYWYRQILGQKVEFLVSFYNNEISEKSEIFDDQFSVERPDGSNFTLKIRSTKLEDSAMYFCASSSGTGGEAFFGQGTRLTVV.

The CDR3 loop is CASSSQGAMFSNQPQHF. DNA of the CDR3: TGTGCCAGCAGTTCACAGGGGGCCATGTTTAGCAATCAGCCCCAGCATTTT. The chain couples TRBV7-2 to TRBJ1-5; TRBD1 matches 9 bases. Germline-derived CDR1 and CDR2 are SGHTA and FQGNSA. V gave up 6 bases and J gave up 0 bases; unmatched junction bases: 9. This CDR3 region has 17 residues.

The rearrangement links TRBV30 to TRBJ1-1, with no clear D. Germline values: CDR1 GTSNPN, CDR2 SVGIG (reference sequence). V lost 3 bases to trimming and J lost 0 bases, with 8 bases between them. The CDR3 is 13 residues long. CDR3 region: CAWSRVMNTEAFF. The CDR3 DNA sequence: TGTGCCTGGAGCCGAGTTATGAACACTGAAGCTTTCTTT.

The CDR3 reads CASSESGGQPQHF. The CDR3 DNA reads TGTGCCAGCAGTGAATCGGGGGGTCAGCCCCAGCATTTT. This sequence joins TRBV25-1 and TRBJ1-5, with D possibly matching TRBD1 (5 bases). Trimming took off 1 base at V and 6 bases at J, with 7 bases between the two ends. Germline lookup yields CDR1 MGHDK and CDR2 SYGVNS. The CDR3 is made up of 13 amino acids.

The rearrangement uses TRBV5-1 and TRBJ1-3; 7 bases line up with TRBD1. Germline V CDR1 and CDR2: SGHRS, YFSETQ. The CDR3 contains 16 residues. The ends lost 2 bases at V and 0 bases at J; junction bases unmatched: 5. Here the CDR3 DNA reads TGCGCCAGCAGCTTATATGGGACAGACTCTGGAAACACCATATATTTT. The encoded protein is CASSLYGTDSGNTIYF.

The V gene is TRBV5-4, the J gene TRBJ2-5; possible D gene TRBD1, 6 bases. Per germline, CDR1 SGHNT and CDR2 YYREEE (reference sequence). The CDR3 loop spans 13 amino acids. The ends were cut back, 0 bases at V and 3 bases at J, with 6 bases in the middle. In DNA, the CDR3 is TGTGCCAGCAGCTTGGACAGGGAAGAGACCCAGTACTTC. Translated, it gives CASSLDREETQYF.

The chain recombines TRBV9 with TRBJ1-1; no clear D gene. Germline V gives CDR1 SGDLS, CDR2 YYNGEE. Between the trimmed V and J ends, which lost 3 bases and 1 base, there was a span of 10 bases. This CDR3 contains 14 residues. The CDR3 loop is CASSANTANTEAFF. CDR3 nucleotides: TGTGCCAGCAGCGCAAATACAGCGAACACTGAAGCTTTCTTT.

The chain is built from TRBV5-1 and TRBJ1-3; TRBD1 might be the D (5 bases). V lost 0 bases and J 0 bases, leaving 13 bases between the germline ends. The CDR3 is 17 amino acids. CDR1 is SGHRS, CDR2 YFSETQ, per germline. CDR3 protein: CASSLAAGLSSGNTIYF. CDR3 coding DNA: TGCGCCAGCAGCTTGGCCGCGGGACTGAGCTCTGGAAACACCATATATTTT.

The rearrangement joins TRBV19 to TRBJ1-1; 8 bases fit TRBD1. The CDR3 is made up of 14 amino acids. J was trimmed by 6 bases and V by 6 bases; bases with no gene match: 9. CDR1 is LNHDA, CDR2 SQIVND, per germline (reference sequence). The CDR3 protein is CASRPTGVGPEAFF. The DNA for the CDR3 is TGTGCCAGTAGACCGACAGGGGTCGGCCCTGAAGCTTTCTTT.

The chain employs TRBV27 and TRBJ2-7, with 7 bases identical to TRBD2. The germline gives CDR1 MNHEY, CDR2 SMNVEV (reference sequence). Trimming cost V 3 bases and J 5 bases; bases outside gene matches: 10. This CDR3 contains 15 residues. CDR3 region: CASSFSGQGGHEQYF. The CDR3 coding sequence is TGTGCCAGCAGTTTCTCGGGCCAGGGAGGGCACGAGCAGTACTTC.

The CDR3, as DNA: TGTGCCAGCAGCTTAGCCGTTAGAGGAGAAAAACTGTTTTTT. Amino acid sequence: CASSLAVRGEKLFF. The chain joins TRBV11-3 to TRBJ1-4; D unclear. V lost 1 base to trimming and J lost 8 bases, with 11 bases between them. CDR1 and CDR2 (germline): SGHNT, YENEEA. This CDR3 has 14 amino acids.

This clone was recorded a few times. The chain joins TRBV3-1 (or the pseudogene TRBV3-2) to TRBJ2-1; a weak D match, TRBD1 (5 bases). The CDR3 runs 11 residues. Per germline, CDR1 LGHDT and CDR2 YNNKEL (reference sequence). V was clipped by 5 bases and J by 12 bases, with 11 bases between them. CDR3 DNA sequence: TGTGCCAGCAGCAGGGGTCACCTGCAGTTCTTC. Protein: CASSRGHLQFF.

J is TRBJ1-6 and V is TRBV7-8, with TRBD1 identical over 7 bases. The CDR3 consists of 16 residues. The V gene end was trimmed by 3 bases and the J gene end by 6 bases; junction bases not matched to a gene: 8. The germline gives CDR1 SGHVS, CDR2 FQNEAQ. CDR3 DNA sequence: TGTGCCAGCAGCTTCTTATTGGGACAGTTTAATTCACCCCTCCACTTT. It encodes CASSFLLGQFNSPLHF.

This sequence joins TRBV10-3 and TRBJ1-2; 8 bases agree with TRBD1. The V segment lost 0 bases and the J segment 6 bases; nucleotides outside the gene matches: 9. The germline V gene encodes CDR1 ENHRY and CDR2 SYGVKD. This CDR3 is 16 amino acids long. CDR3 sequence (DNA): TGTGCCATCAGTGAGTCTTTGGACAGGGACATGGATGGCTACACCTTC. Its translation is CAISESLDRDMDGYTF.

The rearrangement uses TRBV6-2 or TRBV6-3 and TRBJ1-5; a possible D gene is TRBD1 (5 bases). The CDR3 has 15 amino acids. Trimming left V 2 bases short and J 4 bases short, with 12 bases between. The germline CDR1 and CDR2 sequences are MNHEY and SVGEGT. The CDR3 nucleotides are TGTGCCAGCAGTTACGGTCGACAGATGAATCAGCCCCAGCATTTT. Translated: CASSYGRQMNQPQHF.

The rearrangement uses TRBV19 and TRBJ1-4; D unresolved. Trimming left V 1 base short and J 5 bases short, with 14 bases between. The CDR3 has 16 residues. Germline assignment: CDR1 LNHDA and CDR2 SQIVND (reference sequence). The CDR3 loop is CASSIGRLTQNEKLFF. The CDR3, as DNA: TGTGCCAGTAGTATAGGCAGGCTTACACAGAATGAAAAACTGTTTTTT.

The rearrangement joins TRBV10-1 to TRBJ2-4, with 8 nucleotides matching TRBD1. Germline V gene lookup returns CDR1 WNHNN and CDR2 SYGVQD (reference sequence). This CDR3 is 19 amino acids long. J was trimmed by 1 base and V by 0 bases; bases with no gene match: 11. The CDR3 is CASSESFGQGRWAKNIQYF. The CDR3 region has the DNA TGCGCCAGCAGTGAGTCTTTTGGACAGGGACGGTGGGCCAAAAACATTCAGTACTTC.

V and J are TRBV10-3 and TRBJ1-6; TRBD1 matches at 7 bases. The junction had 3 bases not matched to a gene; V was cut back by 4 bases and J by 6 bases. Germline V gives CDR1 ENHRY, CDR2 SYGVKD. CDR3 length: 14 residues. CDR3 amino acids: CAISGDSSNSPLHF. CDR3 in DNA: TGTGCCATCAGTGGGGACAGCTCTAATTCACCCCTCCACTTT.

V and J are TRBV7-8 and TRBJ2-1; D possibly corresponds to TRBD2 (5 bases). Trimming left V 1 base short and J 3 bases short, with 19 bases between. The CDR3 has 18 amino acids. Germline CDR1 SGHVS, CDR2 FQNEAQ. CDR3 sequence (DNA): TGTGCCAGCAGCTTAGTCGAATCGTGGGCAGGACTCTACAATGAGCAGTTCTTC. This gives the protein CASSLVESWAGLYNEQFF.